The 9 T cell receptor beta chains below all came from one sample that was sequenced in a study of T cells expressing NK-cell markers. TCRdb reprocessed the 5' RACE reads and keeps a single row for each CDR3 protein, giving no DNA. The clone table shows about 260,000 distinct CDR3 sequences, with the ten largest holding about 4.2%. Sequencing was carried out using blood T cells: a sorted CD56 or NKG2C T cell subset, CD4+ or CD8+ T cells, or bulk PBMC T cells (not recorded which). Source of these receptors: a woman aged 18-69 years in good health.

V gene TRBV6-6 combines with J gene TRBJ2-1; the TCRdb D gene call, TRBD1, has no DNA to confirm it. The CDR3 extends over 13 amino acids. Germline CDR1 is MNHNY and CDR2 is SVGAGI (reference sequence). The CDR3 here is CASSARQANEQFF.

The genes are TRBV6-2 or TRBV6-3 and TRBJ1-1. Looked up from germline, CDR1 is MNHEY and CDR2 is SVGEGT. This CDR3 has 14 residues. The CDR3 reads CASSYERLNTEAFF.

The CDR3 here is CASSPSHYEQYF. The gene calls are TRBV4-2 and TRBJ2-7. This CDR3 contains 12 residues. Germline V gives CDR1 LGHNA, CDR2 YNFKEQ.

The CDR3 protein is CASRWGRSLETQYF. The chain recombines TRBV5-6 with TRBJ2-5; TCRdb's D call, TRBD1, is unchecked because there is no DNA. The CDR3 is made up of 14 amino acids. Germline V gene data show CDR1 as SGHDT and CDR2 as YYEEEE.

The chain joins TRBV12-3 or TRBV12-4 to TRBJ2-7. The CDR3 consists of 12 residues. The CDR3: CASGQQPYEQYF.

The V gene is TRBV6-1, the J gene TRBJ1-2. The CDR3 totals 13 residues. Germline assignment: CDR1 MNHNS and CDR2 SASEGT. The CDR3 spells CASRFGQNYGYTF.

The chain employs TRBV7-3 and TRBJ2-7. CDR1 is SGHTA and CDR2 is FQGTGA in the germline V gene. The CDR3 loop spans 13 amino acids. The CDR3 region is CASSLGQPYEQYF.

V usage is TRBV5-5 and J usage is TRBJ2-3; TCRdb's assignment of TRBD2 cannot be checked, as there is no DNA. The CDR3 extends over 17 amino acids. Germline CDR1 SGHKS, CDR2 YYEKEE (reference sequence). CDR3 protein: CASSLVLGTRSTDTQYF.

This rearrangement joins TRBV20-1 to TRBJ1-6; TCRdb returns TRBD1, unconfirmable since there is no DNA. The CDR3 is 16 residues long. CDR1 is DFQATT, CDR2 SNEGSKA, per germline (reference sequence). The CDR3 reads CSARGGQVPYNSPLHF.